This T cell receptor (beta chain) was sequenced during a study of Tregs in tolerant kidney transplant recipients. Germline loops: CDR1 ENHRY, CDR2 SYGVKD. The CDR3 totals 14 residues. The ends lost 10 bases at V and 3 bases at J; junction bases unmatched: 7. About this clone itself: The read finishes 3 residues shy of the CDR3 end, and the germline J gene is used to complete it.

Assay used: immunoSEQ multiplex PCR; TCRdb lists only in-frame clones, some missing. Its listing shows tens of thousands of clones. Recipients received nonmyeloablative bone marrow transplants from related graft donors, with transient mixed chimerism. Thawed PBMCs were FACS-sorted into unstimulated CD4+CD25+CD127- regulatory T cells, CD4+CD25- non-regulatory cells, CD4 and CD8 cells. Sequences were derived from CD4+ T cells from blood (PBMCs), sampled 24 months after the transplant. This sequence was found in a human patient who received a combined kidney and bone marrow transplant. The T cells may come from the graft donor. J is TRBJ2-1 and V is TRBV10-3; 9 positions match TRBD1. Partial CDR3 DNA: TGTGCCACCAGAGGACAGGGGAGCTACAATGAG. Its protein is CATRGQGSYNE. The whole CDR3 protein is CATRGQGSYNEQFF.